One sample yielded the 24 T cell receptor beta chains listed below, sequenced in a study of molecular identifiers for immune sequencing clone quantification. TCRdb fed the PCR reads into MiXCR, producing one record per CDR3 protein. The table records fewer than 75,000 distinct CDR3 sequences, 15% to 20% of them present only once. Sequenced sample: naive CD8+ T cells from blood, with Jurkat cell RNA spiked in. Documented subset: FACS-sorted CD8+CD4-CCR7+CD45RA+ naive T cells. The source is a human donor in good health. Some libraries in this study had Jurkat cell RNA spiked in.

The sample holds a few counts of this clonotype. A junction end diverges from the germline sequence, so it may reflect a read error. The chain is built from TRBV27 and TRBJ2-5, with 8 bases matching TRBD2. The V gene's germline CDR1 is MNHEY and CDR2 SMNVEV (reference sequence). The CDR3 is 14 amino acids. CDR3 residues: CASSFYAGGETRYF. The CDR3 DNA reads as TGTGCCAGCAGTTTCTATGCGGGAGGCGAGACCCGGTACTTC.

This clonotype was recorded many times. V gene TRBV7-9 combines with J gene TRBJ2-3; 9 nucleotides agree with TRBD2. Germline trimming cut 1 base from V and 1 base from J; bases unmatched to any gene: 6. CDR1 SEHNR and CDR2 FQNEAQ come from the germline V gene (reference sequence). This CDR3 is 17 amino acids long. The CDR3 sequence: CASSLVAGGPGTDTQYF. CDR3 bases: TGTGCCAGCAGCTTAGTGGCGGGAGGGCCCGGCACAGATACGCAGTATTTT.

Comments on this clonotype: This may be a read error: a much more frequent sequence differs by one nucleotide. J is TRBJ2-5 and V is TRBV28; 10 bases are shared with TRBD2. CDR1 is MDHEN and CDR2 is SYDVKM in the germline V gene. The CDR3 extends over 18 amino acids. DNA for the CDR3: TGTGCCTGCAGTTTTGGTCCTAGCGGGAGAATGGGGCAAGAGACCCAGTACTTC. Its protein product is CACSFGPSGRMGQETQYF.

This clonotype was counted at least ten times. CDR3 nucleotide sequence: TGTGCCAGCAGTTTGTTTCGTGGTGGGGGCTACGAGCAGTACTTC. It translates to CASSLFRGGGYEQYF. V is TRBV28 and J is TRBJ2-7; D possibly matches TRBD1 or TRBD2 (5 bases each). The CDR3 is 15 amino acids. Between the trimmed V and J ends, which lost 3 bases and 3 bases, there was a span of 15 bases. Germline V gene sequence: CDR1 MDHEN, CDR2 SYDVKM. The variable domain in full, completed from reference TRBV28 and TRBJ2-7, reads DVKVTQSSRYLVKRTGEKVFLECVQDMDHENMFWYRQDPGLGLRLIYFSYDVKMKEKGDIPEGYSVSREKKERFSLILESASTNQTSMYLCASSLFRGGGYEQYFGPGTRLTVT.

This clonotype was detected ten times or more. This sequence joins TRBV4-1 and TRBJ2-1; TRBD1 might be the D (5 bases). V was trimmed by 0 bases and J by 2 bases, leaving 17 bases between them. CDR1 and CDR2 (germline): MGHRA, YSYEKL. The CDR3 has 18 residues. CDR3 protein: CASSQDSAGHKTYNEQFF. The CDR3 region has the DNA TGCGCCAGCAGCCAAGACAGTGCCGGACACAAGACCTACAATGAGCAGTTCTTC.

The rearrangement joins TRBV5-5 to TRBJ2-7, with TRBD1 matching over 9 bases. Per the germline V gene, CDR1 is SGHKS and CDR2 is YYEKEE (reference sequence). Trimming at V came to 4 bases and at J to 5 bases, leaving 7 bases not matched to a gene. This CDR3 has 14 amino acids. CDR3 in amino acids: CASSPRDRVHEQYF. In DNA, the CDR3 is TGTGCCAGCAGCCCCCGGGACAGGGTCCACGAGCAGTACTTC.

Ten or more counts support this clonotype. In DNA, the CDR3 is TGTGCCAGCAGCTTAGATGAGGCTCGGCGTGAGCAGTTCTTC. This encodes CASSLDEARREQFF. V usage is TRBV11-2 and J usage is TRBJ2-1, with D unclear. Trimming took 0 bases from V and 9 from J, leaving 12 bases between them. Germline V CDR1 and CDR2: SGHAT, FQNNGV. This CDR3 spans 14 amino acids.

The CDR3 coding sequence is TGCGCCAGCAGCCGACATCCCCGGGAGGTCCGCCCCAGTGAGCAGTTCTTC. Residues: CASSRHPREVRPSEQFF. The chain links TRBV4-1 to TRBJ2-1; 7 bases are shared with TRBD2. Germline CDR1 MGHRA, CDR2 YSYEKL. J gave up 9 bases and V 4 bases, and 18 bases lay outside the gene matches. The CDR3 loop spans 17 amino acids.

This clonotype came up many times. V usage is TRBV4-1 and J usage is TRBJ2-7; D is unclear. CDR1 is MGHRA and CDR2 is YSYEKL in the germline V gene. This CDR3 has 13 residues. V lost 4 bases and J lost 3, with 10 bases in between. CDR3 sequence reads: CASSRSSYYEQYF. The CDR3, as DNA: TGCGCCAGCAGCCGGTCCAGCTACTACGAGCAGTACTTC.

The rearrangement uses TRBV27 and TRBJ2-7, with D possibly being TRBD1 (6 bases). Germline assignment: CDR1 MNHEY and CDR2 SMNVEV (reference sequence). This CDR3 is 14 amino acids long. V gave up 5 bases and J gave up 3 bases, with 14 bases separating them. The CDR3 loop reads CASSAATGSYEQYF. CDR3 nucleotide sequence: TGTGCCAGCAGTGCCGCTACAGGGAGCTACGAGCAGTACTTC.

This clonotype has more than one count but fewer than ten. This chain connects TRBV5-4 to TRBJ2-1, with D unclear. Trimming stripped 3 bases from V and 0 bases from J, with 10 bases between. The CDR3 spans 15 residues. Per germline, CDR1 SGHNT and CDR2 YYREEE (reference sequence). The CDR3 here is CASSSEFSSYNEQFF. For the CDR3, the DNA is TGTGCCAGCAGCTCCGAATTCAGCTCCTACAATGAGCAGTTCTTC. The full variable domain, rest sourced from reference TRBV5-4 and TRBJ2-1, is ETGVTQSPTHLIKTRGQQVTLRCSSQSGHNTVSWYQQALGQGPQFIFQYYREEENGRGNFPPRFSGLQFPNYSSELNVNALELDDSALYLCASSSEFSSYNEQFFGPGTRLTVL.

The rearrangement uses TRBV4-1 and TRBJ1-1, with a possible D match to TRBD1 (5 bases). Germline V gives CDR1 MGHRA, CDR2 YSYEKL. Trimming left V 4 bases short and J 0 bases short, with 24 bases between. The CDR3 is 19 residues long. The DNA of the CDR3 is TGCGCCAGCAGCCTAATCTTAGACGGGACGGAAGGGATGAACACTGAAGCTTTCTTT. This sequence encodes CASSLILDGTEGMNTEAFF.

This clonotype has ten or more counts. The chain combines TRBV2 with TRBJ2-5; the D is unclear. The germline V gene encodes CDR1 SNHLY and CDR2 FYNNEI. The CDR3 has 11 residues. V lost 2 bases, J lost 4 bases, and 2 bases lay in between. CDR3 DNA: TGTGCCAGCAGTGAATCAGAGACCCAGTACTTC. Its translation: CASSESETQYF.

Note on this clonotype: Just one base apart from a much larger clone, this may be a read error. The chain has TRBV5-4 and TRBJ2-2; perhaps D is TRBD1 or TRBD2 (5 bases each). Germline CDR1 reads SGHNT; CDR2 reads YYREEE (reference sequence). The V end was cut by 4 bases, the J end by 5 bases, with 24 bases between. The length of the CDR3 is 18 residues. Here the CDR3 DNA reads TGTGCCAGCAGCCCCAACCCCCGGGGCTGGGTTTTTACCGGGGAGCTGTTTTTT. Encoded protein: CASSPNPRGWVFTGELFF.

At least ten counts were recorded for this clonotype. V gene TRBV7-8 combines with J gene TRBJ2-7; tentative D call: TRBD2 (7 bases). This CDR3 is built from 15 residues. The V end lost 4 bases, the J end lost 3 bases, and 16 bases lay between the germline ends. Germline assignment: CDR1 SGHVS and CDR2 FQNEAQ. CDR3 in amino acids: CASSSARGLLYEQYF. DNA of the CDR3: TGTGCCAGCAGCTCGGCGCGGGGGCTCCTCTACGAGCAGTACTTC. The whole variable domain, filled in from reference TRBV7-8 and TRBJ2-7, reads GAGVSQSPRYKVAKRGQDVALRCDPISGHVSLFWYQQALGQGPEFLTYFQNEAQLDKSGLPSDRFFAERPEGSVSTLKIQRTQQEDSAVYLCASSSARGLLYEQYFGPGTRLTVT.

The genes are TRBV4-1 and TRBJ2-7; 9 nucleotides align to TRBD2. J was trimmed by 2 bases and V by 4 bases; bases with no gene match: 3. The germline V gene has CDR1 MGHRA and CDR2 YSYEKL. The CDR3 has 14 residues. This chain's CDR3 is CASSPLAGTYEQYF. The CDR3 DNA sequence: TGCGCCAGCAGCCCCCTAGCGGGAACCTACGAGCAGTACTTC.

Only a few counts were recorded for this clonotype. A much larger clone lies a single base off, so this may be a read error. The genes are TRBV20-1 and TRBJ1-1; D is undetermined. This CDR3 is 13 amino acids long. Germline CDR1 and CDR2: DFQATT and SNEGSKA (reference sequence). This CDR3 is CSASRVGSYEDFF. DNA of the CDR3: TGCAGTGCTAGTAGGGTTGGGAGTTATGAAGATTTCTTT.

This clonotype was observed a handful of times. A much bigger clone sits one base away, suggesting this may be a read error. The CDR3 ends on some other residue instead of the conserved phenylalanine or tryptophan, so this is likely a read error. The V gene is TRBV23-1, the J gene TRBJ2-7; 7 bases line up with TRBD2. TRBV23-1 is an ORF, with its function uncertain. The CDR3 loop spans 16 amino acids. The J segment lost 6 bases and the V segment lost 3 bases, leaving 14 bases of the junction unmatched. This CDR3 is CASSHKNLSGGSEQYS. As DNA, the CDR3 is TGCGCCAGCAGTCACAAAAATCTTTCCGGGGGGTCCGAGCAGTACTCC.

This clonotype was seen a few times. This CDR3 reads CASSHTLAGGPFDEQFF. The CDR3 bases are TGTGCCAGCAGCCATACACTAGCGGGAGGGCCCTTCGATGAGCAGTTCTTC. The gene calls are TRBV3-1 and TRBJ2-1; 13 bases are a match to TRBD2. The V segment lost 3 bases and the J segment 8 bases; nucleotides outside the gene matches: 10. This CDR3 region has 17 residues. Per germline, CDR1 LGHDT and CDR2 YNNKEL (reference sequence).

This chain joins TRBV5-1 and TRBJ2-7, with D possibly being TRBD1 (5 bases). CDR1 and CDR2 from the germline V gene are SGHRS and YFSETQ. The V and J ends lost 0 bases and 1 base respectively, with 17 bases between them. The length of the CDR3 is 17 residues. The CDR3 nucleotides are TGCGCCAGCAGCTTGGTAGCAGTGCAGGGTGCGTCCTACGAGCAGTACTTC. Amino acid sequence: CASSLVAVQGASYEQYF.

About this clonotype itself: It may be a read error: a sequence one base away is much more abundant. The chain joins TRBV19 to TRBJ2-2; TRBD2 matches 11 bases. CDR1 and CDR2 (germline): LNHDA, SQIVND (reference sequence). This CDR3 comprises 16 residues. Trimming cost V 7 bases and J 1 base; bases outside gene matches: 5. The CDR3 DNA reads as TGTGCCAGTACGGGACTAGCGGATGGGAACACCGGGGAGCTGTTTTTT. This sequence encodes CASTGLADGNTGELFF.

This clonotype has ten or more counts. This CDR3 reads CASSYLGNEQYF. The CDR3 coding sequence is TGTGCCAGCAGTTACTTAGGCAACGAGCAGTACTTC. The chain has TRBV6-6 and TRBJ2-7; no clear D. Trimming removed 1 base at V and 5 bases at J, with 6 bases between. The CDR3 is 12 residues long. CDR1 is MNHNY and CDR2 is SVGAGI in the germline V gene (reference sequence).

This clonotype was observed at least ten times. The gene calls are TRBV19 and TRBJ1-1; D remains ambiguous. Trimming pared 2 bases from V and 1 base from J, leaving 5 bases between. The germline gives CDR1 LNHDA, CDR2 SQIVND (reference sequence). This CDR3 has 13 residues. The CDR3 here is CASSISPNTEAFF. The CDR3 DNA sequence: TGTGCCAGTAGTATATCACCGAACACTGAAGCTTTCTTT.

Note on this clonotype: Compared with germline, one end of the junction differs, possibly owing to a read error. The chain combines TRBV6-2 or TRBV6-3 with TRBJ2-7, with 10 bases fitting TRBD2. The CDR3 has 18 amino acids. Germline-derived CDR1 and CDR2 are MNHEY and SVGEGT. CDR3 DNA sequence: TGTGCCGGCAGTTACCCTCCGGGACTAGCGTCCCTATCCTACGAGCAGTACTTC. Translation gives CAGSYPPGLASLSYEQYF.